This T cell receptor beta chain was captured by sequencing in a study of graft-versus-host responses after intestinal transplantation. Study results and limitations: Allografts of patients with graft-donor T cell macrochimerism showed high graft-versus-host to host-versus-graft clone ratios. Declines in HvG clones occurring early post-transplant were associated with peak circulating GvH clone levels.

Germline values: CDR1 SNHLY, CDR2 FYNNEI. There are 15 residues in the CDR3. Trimming took 10 bases from V and 8 from J; bases not matched to a gene: 8. The data were produced by immunoSEQ multiplex PCR, yet TCRdb's version contains in-frame clones alone and is incomplete. The sample yields some 5,000 clones, around 70% seen once. Worth noting for this clone: The antigen is not known. A clone one base away is much larger, so this may be a read error.

Sequences were derived from PBMCs, sampled around 76 weeks after intestinal transplant. The chain is built from TRBV2 and TRBJ2-2, with 15 bases identical to TRBD2. The TCR was taken from a human patient who received an intestinal transplant, so some T cells may come from the graft donor. The CDR3 DNA reads as TGTGCCACCAATGGACTAGCGGGGGGGATTGGGGAGCTGTTTTTT. Its protein is CATNGLAGGIGELFF. Drawing the rest from reference TRBV2 and TRBJ2-2, the complete variable domain is EPEVTQTPSHQVTQMGQEVILRCVPISNHLYFYWYRQILGQKVEFLVSFYNNEISEKSEIFDDQFSVERPDGSNFTLKIRSTKLEDSAMYFCATNGLAGGIGELFFGEGSRLTVL.